These 8 T cell receptor beta chains were all obtained from the same sample, sequenced in a study of CD8 T cells in ankylosing spondylitis. Each CDR3 protein is one row after TCRdb ran MiXCR on the 5' RACE reads. The table records approximately 250,000 distinct CDR3 sequences, roughly 25% of them present only once. The sample comprised blood, either unsorted or a sorted T cell fraction (not recorded which). All receptors come from a male donor with ankylosing spondylitis or in good health (not recorded which).

Many counts were recorded for this clonotype. The J gene is TRBJ2-2, the V gene TRBV12-3 or TRBV12-4, with no clear D. This CDR3 comprises 15 residues. V shed 5 bases and J shed 2 bases, with 12 bases lying between them. The CDR3 DNA is TGTGCCAGCAGTCCCGGGCCCGGAAACACCGGGGAGCTGTTTTTT. This codes for CASSPGPGNTGELFF.

A single count supports this clonotype. Here the CDR3 reads CSARSGGGETQYF. In DNA, the CDR3 is TGCAGTGCTAGATCCGGGGGCGGGGAGACCCAGTACTTC. This chain joins TRBV20-1 and TRBJ2-5; D may correspond to TRBD1 or TRBD2 (6 bases each). This CDR3 comprises 13 residues. CDR1 is DFQATT, CDR2 SNEGSKA, per germline (reference sequence). V was trimmed by 2 bases and J by 5 bases, leaving 12 bases between them.

This clonotype has only a few counts. V and J are TRBV10-3 and TRBJ2-3; TRBD2 matches 9 bases. CDR1 is ENHRY, CDR2 SYGVKD, per germline. This CDR3 spans 12 amino acids. CDR3 nucleotides: TGTGCTGGAGGCGGGGGGGCTGATACGCAGTATTTT. This sequence encodes CAGGGGADTQYF.

The gene calls are TRBV20-1 and TRBJ2-1; 9 nucleotides agree with TRBD2. The CDR3 has 15 residues. In germline, CDR1 is DFQATT, CDR2 SNEGSKA (reference sequence). The J segment lost 5 bases and the V segment lost 5 bases, leaving 10 bases of the junction unmatched. The chain's CDR3 is CSAPVLAGINNEQFF. CDR3 nucleotide sequence: TGCAGTGCTCCCGTTCTAGCGGGGATTAACAATGAGCAGTTCTTC.

This chain connects TRBV3-1 to TRBJ1-1; D might be TRBD1 (6 bases). V lost 7 bases and J 0 bases, leaving 18 bases between the germline ends. From germline, CDR1 is LGHDT and CDR2 YNNKEL (reference sequence). The CDR3 consists of 16 residues. This chain's CDR3 is CASKRGFSQMNTEAFF. CDR3 nucleotide sequence: TGTGCCAGCAAAAGGGGGTTTTCCCAGATGAACACTGAAGCTTTCTTT.

DNA for the CDR3: TGTGCCACCAGCAGAGATTTTGGGACACTTTCGTCGGAGACCCAGTACTTC. It translates to CATSRDFGTLSSETQYF. The chain links TRBV15 to TRBJ2-5; a weak D match, TRBD1 (6 bases). V gave up 0 bases and J gave up 5 bases, with 19 bases separating them. The CDR3 consists of 17 residues. Germline assignment: CDR1 LNHNV and CDR2 YYDKDF (reference sequence).

This clonotype was counted only a few times. The genes are TRBV20-1 and TRBJ2-7; 7 bases align to TRBD1. CDR1 DFQATT and CDR2 SNEGSKA come from the germline V gene (reference sequence). With 4 bases clipped from V and 6 bases from J, the junction kept 6 bases outside the gene matches. CDR3 length: 12 residues. CDR3 DNA sequence: TGCAGTGCTACACTAGGGGGCCGCGAGCAGTACTTC. Protein sequence: CSATLGGREQYF.

This clonotype was observed a few times. The CDR3: CSARDPAVNQPQHF. CDR3 sequence (DNA): TGCAGTGCTAGAGATCCAGCGGTTAATCAGCCCCAGCATTTT. The V call is TRBV20-1, the J call TRBJ1-5; D remains unclear. The CDR3 runs to 14 residues. CDR1 DFQATT and CDR2 SNEGSKA come from the germline V gene (reference sequence). Deletions cut 0 bases from V and 4 bases from J, with 10 bases between.